Each of the 5 T cell receptor beta chains below was sequenced from the same sample in a study of T cells after yellow fever vaccination. In TCRdb, the 5' RACE reads were re-called with MiXCR into one record per CDR3 protein. Among approximately 510,000 distinct CDR3 sequences listed, 21% were seen once. The sample in question was PBMCs, obtained approximately 22 days after the first yellow fever vaccination. The origin of the receptors is a man aged 18 to 30 who received the YFV17D yellow fever vaccine.

CDR3 amino acids: CAINGQGADTQYF. CDR3 nucleotides: TGTGCCATCAACGGACAGGGCGCAGATACGCAGTATTTT. The V call is TRBV10-3, the J call TRBJ2-3, with 8 bases that match TRBD1. CDR1 ENHRY and CDR2 SYGVKD come from the germline V gene. The trim removed 7 bases at V and 4 bases at J, leaving 4 bases unmatched. The CDR3 has 13 amino acids.

V is TRBV5-1 and J is TRBJ2-6; perhaps TRBD2 as D (5 bases). V was pared by 2 bases and J by 0 bases, with 12 bases between. This CDR3 has 17 amino acids. Germline CDR1 is SGHRS and CDR2 is YFSETQ. Written as DNA, the CDR3 is TGCGCCAGCAGCTTTCAGGAGGTTACCTCTGGGGCCAACGTCCTGACTTTC. This codes for CASSFQEVTSGANVLTF.

Only one count was recorded for this clonotype. The V call is TRBV4-3, the J call TRBJ2-4; possibly TRBD2 for D (6 bases). Trimming took 0 bases from V and 0 from J, leaving 9 bases between them. The germline V gene encodes CDR1 LGHNA and CDR2 YSLEER. This CDR3 has 16 residues. This chain's CDR3 is CASSQEGGAAKNIQYF. CDR3 bases: TGCGCCAGCAGCCAAGAGGGAGGAGCAGCCAAAAACATTCAGTACTTC.

This clonotype has only a few counts. The chain carries TRBV5-1 and TRBJ2-3; D ambiguous. The V end was cut by 0 bases, the J end by 4 bases, with 12 bases between. The CDR3 is 15 residues long. CDR1 SGHRS and CDR2 YFSETQ come from the germline V gene. The CDR3 DNA is TGCGCCAGCAGCTTGGTTTTTAGTCGGTCAGATACGCAGTATTTT. It codes for CASSLVFSRSDTQYF. Looking up the rest from reference TRBV5-1 and TRBJ2-3 gives the full variable domain: KAGVTQTPRYLIKTRGQQVTLSCSPISGHRSVSWYQQTPGQGLQFLFEYFSETQRNKGNFPGRFSGRQFSNSRSEMNVSTLELGDSALYLCASSLVFSRSDTQYFGPGTRLTVL.

This clonotype showed up just a few times. This chain joins TRBV20-1 and TRBJ2-1, with TRBD2 identical over 8 bases. From germline, CDR1 is DFQATT and CDR2 SNEGSKA (reference sequence). V trimming: 7 bases; J trimming: 4 bases; junction bases outside the gene matches: 9. The CDR3 length is 14 residues. This CDR3 is CSVPGTSDYNEQFF. The CDR3 DNA follows: TGCAGTGTTCCCGGGACTAGTGATTACAATGAGCAGTTCTTC.